This TCR beta chain was retrieved from a study of post-analysis software for immune sequencing data. Background on the study: Both relapsing-remitting and secondary progressive multiple sclerosis featured among the disease courses, as did progressive-relapsing multiple sclerosis.

This CDR3 spans 13 amino acids. Trimming removed 4 bases from V and 9 bases from J, with 13 bases in between. Germline CDR1 reads MNHNY; CDR2 reads SVGAGI (reference sequence). Incorporated into the TCR beta cDNA libraries were unique molecular identifiers, which served to reduce PCR and sequencing biases. Using its own MiXCR run on the PCR reads, TCRdb lists one record per CDR3 protein. The table includes about 770,000 distinct CDR3 sequences, roughly 50% detected once. Study observations and caveats: Significantly lower normalized Chao1 diversity was seen in multiple sclerosis patients than in controls. With F measure, samples from one preparation batch clustered together strongly. Patients showed TRBV5-6, TRBV5-1 and TRBV20-1 among five TRBV segments more frequent than in controls.

Worth noting for this clonotype: Its target is not known.

V is TRBV6-6 and J is TRBJ2-1; possible D gene TRBD2, 5 bases. The TCR comes from a girl aged 5-17 years with multiple sclerosis. Sequencing was performed on blood. In DNA form, the CDR3 reads TGTGCCAGCAGTTCCAACCTAGCTTTTGAGCAGTTCTTC. This encodes CASSSNLAFEQFF.